Listed below are T cell receptor beta chains from one sample, sequenced in a study of CD8+ T cells in alopecia areata. Here immunoSEQ multiplex PCR was the method, and the copy in TCRdb shows in-frame clones only, minus some. The sample includes around 150,000 clones, about three fifths seen only once; the top ten take 30% to 45%. The material sequenced was CD8+ T cells sorted from blood. These receptor sequences come from a human donor in good health. Each CDR3 is given with its conserved first and last residue. Fields, in order: D gene, J gene, V gene, clone size, CDR3 protein, CDR3 DNA. D genes are given only for firm matches. Clone size is given for some rows only: seen once, a few or many times, or a class if the clone is expanded.

.,TRBJ2-7,TRBV13,.,CASGGRDFNSYEQYF,TGTGCCAGCGGAGGAAGGGACTTCAACAGCTACGAGCAGTACTTC
.,TRBJ1-1,TRBV13,.,CASSLAGGNTEAFF,TGTGCCAGCAGCTTGGCCGGAGGGAACACTGAAGCTTTCTTT
TRBD2,TRBJ2-7,TRBV27,.,CASSPSSGSSYEQYF,TGTGCCAGCAGTCCCTCTAGCGGGAGCTCCTACGAGCAGTACTTC
.,TRBJ2-2,TRBV29-1,.,CTVLIGGELFF,TGCACCGTCTTAATCGGCGGGGAGCTGTTTTTT
.,TRBJ2-1,TRBV29-1,few,CSVVSAVYNEQFF,TGCAGCGTTGTAAGTGCGGTTTACAATGAGCAGTTCTTC
TRBD2,TRBJ2-1,TRBV6-1,few,CASSEWSSGVNEQFF,TGTGCCAGCAGTGAATGGTCTAGCGGGGTGAATGAGCAGTTCTTC
TRBD1,TRBJ1-2,TRBV30,.,CAWSTGGAGSGYTF,TGTGCCTGGAGTACAGGGGGCGCAGGTAGTGGCTACACCTTC
.,TRBJ2-7,TRBV7-9,once,CASSSRDGNYEQYF,TGTGCCAGCAGCAGCCGGGACGGGAACTACGAGCAGTACTTC
.,TRBJ2-2,TRBV2,few,CASLRDRGTPGELFF,TGTGCCAGCCTCCGGGACCGAGGTACACCCGGGGAGCTGTTTTTT
.,TRBJ1-2,TRBV4-1,.,CASSQVGAHYGYTF,TGCGCCAGCAGCCAAGTCGGGGCGCATTATGGCTACACCTTC
.,TRBJ2-3,TRBV9,.,CASSVDGDLYTDTQYF,TGTGCCAGCAGCGTAGACGGGGACCTTTACACAGATACGCAGTATTTT
.,TRBJ2-7,TRBV7-6,.,CASTSLGGGEQYF,TGTGCCAGCACCTCCTTGGGGGGTGGCGAGCAGTACTTC
.,TRBJ2-2,TRBV29-1,.,CSVEGRGNTGELFF,TGCAGCGTTGAAGGCCGCGGGAACACCGGGGAGCTGTTTTTT
.,TRBJ2-6,TRBV2,.,CASSWQGSGANVLTF,TGTGCCAGCAGTTGGCAGGGGAGTGGGGCCAACGTCCTGACTTTC
TRBD1,TRBJ2-7,TRBV4-1,once,CASRIGQGAKEQYF,TGCGCCAGCAGAATTGGACAGGGGGCGAAAGAGCAGTACTTC
.,TRBJ1-2,TRBV29-1,.,CSVAERYGYTF,TGCAGCGTTGCAGAGCGCTATGGCTACACCTTC
.,TRBJ1-5,TRBV2,.,CASSPLPVGSLSQPQHF,TGTGCCAGCAGTCCCCTCCCTGTGGGCAGCCTGAGTCAGCCCCAGCATTTT
TRBD2,TRBJ2-1,TRBV13,.,CASSPLPGGRAYNEQFF,TGTGCCAGCAGCCCACTCCCGGGCGGGAGGGCTTACAATGAGCAGTTCTTC
TRBD1,TRBJ2-7,TRBV5-5,.,CASSWDREAEQYF,TGTGCCAGCAGCTGGGACAGGGAGGCCGAGCAGTACTTC
.,TRBJ2-7,TRBV5-6,.,CASSGGYEQYF,TGTGCCAGCAGCGGAGGCTACGAGCAGTACTTC
.,TRBJ2-2,TRBV13,few,CASSLEGSNTGELFF,TGTGCCAGCAGCTTAGAGGGATCAAACACCGGGGAGCTGTTTTTT
TRBD2,TRBJ2-5,TRBV13,.,CASSPRLAGPEETQYF,TGTGCCAGCAGCCCCCGACTAGCGGGGCCGGAGGAGACCCAGTACTTC
TRBD1,TRBJ2-1,TRBV7-9,.,CASTLAGQGINEQFF,TGTGCCAGCACGTTGGCCGGACAGGGGATCAATGAGCAGTTCTTC
.,TRBJ2-7,TRBV27,.,CASSGDGSYEQYF,TGTGCCAGCAGCGGGGACGGGTCCTACGAGCAGTACTTC
TRBD1,TRBJ1-5,TRBV5-8,once,CASSNPDRANQPQHF,TGTGCCAGCAGCAACCCCGACAGGGCGAATCAGCCCCAGCATTTT
TRBD1,TRBJ1-2,TRBV29-1,few,CSVRDRDGYTF,TGCAGCGTTCGGGACAGGGACGGCTACACCTTC
.,TRBJ2-7,TRBV7-9,.,CASGGSSYEQYF,TGTGCCAGCGGCGGTAGCTCCTACGAGCAGTACTTC
.,TRBJ2-5,TRBV6-5,few,CASSAQRYQETQYF,TGTGCCAGCAGTGCTCAGAGGTACCAAGAGACCCAGTACTTC
TRBD2,TRBJ2-3,TRBV2,.,CASLPGTITLDTQYF,TGTGCCAGCCTCCCCGGGACTATCACTTTAGATACGCAGTATTTT
.,TRBJ2-7,TRBV5-4,.,CASSLGLSSLSYEQYF,TGTGCCAGCAGCTTGGGACTCAGCTCGTTATCCTACGAGCAGTACTTC
.,TRBJ2-7,TRBV2,.,CAIRRVSYEQYF,TGTGCCATTCGCAGGGTCTCCTACGAGCAGTACTTC
.,TRBJ2-6,TRBV4-1,few,CASSQTGANVLTF,TGCGCCAGCAGCCAAACTGGGGCCAACGTCCTGACTTTC